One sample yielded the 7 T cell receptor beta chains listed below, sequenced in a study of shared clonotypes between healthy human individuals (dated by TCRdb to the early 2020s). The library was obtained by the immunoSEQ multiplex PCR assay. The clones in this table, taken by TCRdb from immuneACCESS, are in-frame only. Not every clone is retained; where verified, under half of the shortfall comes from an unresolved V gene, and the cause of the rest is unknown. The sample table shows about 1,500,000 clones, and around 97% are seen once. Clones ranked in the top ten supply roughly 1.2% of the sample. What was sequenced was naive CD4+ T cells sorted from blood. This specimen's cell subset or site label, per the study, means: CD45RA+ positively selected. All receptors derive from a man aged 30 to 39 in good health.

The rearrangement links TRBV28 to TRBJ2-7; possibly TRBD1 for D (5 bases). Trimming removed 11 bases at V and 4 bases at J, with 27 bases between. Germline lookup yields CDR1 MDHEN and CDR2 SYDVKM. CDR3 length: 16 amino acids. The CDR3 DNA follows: TGTGCCTCCAGGGAACGTGGGGTATTAAATGATTACGAGCAGTACTTC. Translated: CASRERGVLNDYEQYF.

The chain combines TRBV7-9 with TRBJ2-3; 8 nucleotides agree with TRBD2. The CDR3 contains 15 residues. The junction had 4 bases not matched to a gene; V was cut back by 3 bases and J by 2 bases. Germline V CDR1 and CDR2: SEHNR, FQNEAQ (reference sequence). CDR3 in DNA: TGTGCCAGCAGCTTCTTTAGCGGGAACACAGATACGCAGTATTTT. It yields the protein CASSFFSGNTDTQYF. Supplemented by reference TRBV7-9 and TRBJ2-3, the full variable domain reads DTGVSQNPRHKITKRGQNVTFRCDPISEHNRLYWYRQTLGQGPEFLTYFQNEAQLEKSRLLSDRFSAERPKGSFSTLEIQRTEQGDSAMYLCASSFFSGNTDTQYFGPGTRLTVL.

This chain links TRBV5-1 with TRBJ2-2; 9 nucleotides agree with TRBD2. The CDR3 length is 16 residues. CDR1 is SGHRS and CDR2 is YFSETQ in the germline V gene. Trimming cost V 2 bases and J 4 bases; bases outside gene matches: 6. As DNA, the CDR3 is TGCGCCAGCAGCTTCAGGGGACTAGCAATCACCGGGGAGCTGTTTTTT. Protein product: CASSFRGLAITGELFF.

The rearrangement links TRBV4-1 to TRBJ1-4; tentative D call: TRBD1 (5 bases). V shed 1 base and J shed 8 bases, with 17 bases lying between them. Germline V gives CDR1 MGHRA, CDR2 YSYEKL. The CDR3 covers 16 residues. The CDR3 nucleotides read TGCGCCAGCAGCCAAGGCGGGGCCTGGCCATACGAAAAACTGTTTTTT. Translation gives CASSQGGAWPYEKLFF.

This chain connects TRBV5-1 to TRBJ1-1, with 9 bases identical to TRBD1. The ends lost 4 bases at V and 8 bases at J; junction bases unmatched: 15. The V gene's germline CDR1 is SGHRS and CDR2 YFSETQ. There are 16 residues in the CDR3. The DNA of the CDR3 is TGCGCCAGCAGCCCGAGGACAGGGGCCCTTCGTCCGGAAGCTTTCTTT. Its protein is CASSPRTGALRPEAFF.

Here the CDR3 DNA reads TGTGCCACCAGGAGACAGAAAGAGACCCAGTACTTC. Translating gives CATRRQKETQYF. This chain links TRBV15 with TRBJ2-5; weak D call: TRBD1 (5 bases). V was clipped by 6 bases and J by 3 bases, with 8 bases between them. Looked up from germline, CDR1 is LNHNV and CDR2 is YYDKDF (reference sequence). The CDR3 is 12 residues long.

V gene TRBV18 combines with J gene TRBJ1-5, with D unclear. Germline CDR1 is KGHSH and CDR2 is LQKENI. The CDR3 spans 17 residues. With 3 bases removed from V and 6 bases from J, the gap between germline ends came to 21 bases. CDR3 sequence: CASSPSYDTTLGQPQHF. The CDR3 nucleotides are TGTGCCAGCTCACCCTCGTATGACACGACCCTGGGTCAGCCCCAGCATTTT. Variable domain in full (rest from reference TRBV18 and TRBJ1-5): NAGVMQNPRHLVRRRGQEARLRCSPMKGHSHVYWYRQLPEEGLKFMVYLQKENIIDESGMPKERFSAEFPKEGPSILRIQQVVRGDSAAYFCASSPSYDTTLGQPQHFGDGTRLSIL.